These 2 T cell receptor beta chains originate from one sample sequenced in a study of blood T cell repertoires in COVID-19. Here immunoSEQ multiplex PCR was the method, and the copy in TCRdb shows in-frame clones only, minus some. The sample lists 200,000 to 250,000 clones; about 82% were seen once. The sample was peripheral blood. These receptors all stem from a man older than 75 with acute or convalescent COVID-19.

In this sample, this clone turned up a few times. V usage is TRBV19 and J usage is TRBJ2-7; D possibly corresponds to TRBD2 (6 bases). This CDR3 spans 16 amino acids. V was cut by 3 bases and J by 2 bases, with 17 bases left in between. Per the germline V gene, CDR1 is LNHDA and CDR2 is SQIVND (reference sequence). The CDR3 protein is CASSMETGAGTYEQYF. The DNA for the CDR3 is TGTGCCAGTAGTATGGAGACCGGAGCGGGCACCTACGAGCAGTACTTC. The variable domain in full, completed from reference TRBV19 and TRBJ2-7, reads DGGITQSPKYLFRKEGQNVTLSCEQNLNHDAMYWYRQDPGQGLRLIYYSQIVNDFQKGDIAEGYSVSREKKESFPLTVTSAQKNPTAFYLCASSMETGAGTYEQYFGPGTRLTVT.

The V call is TRBV28, the J call TRBJ1-2, with TRBD1 matching over 7 bases. Germline values: CDR1 MDHEN, CDR2 SYDVKM. The junction had 2 bases not matched to a gene; V was cut back by 5 bases and J by 2 bases. The CDR3 is 13 residues long. CDR3 sequence reads: CASSAGQNYGYTF. CDR3 nucleotide sequence: TGTGCCAGCAGTGCGGGACAGAACTATGGCTACACCTTC.